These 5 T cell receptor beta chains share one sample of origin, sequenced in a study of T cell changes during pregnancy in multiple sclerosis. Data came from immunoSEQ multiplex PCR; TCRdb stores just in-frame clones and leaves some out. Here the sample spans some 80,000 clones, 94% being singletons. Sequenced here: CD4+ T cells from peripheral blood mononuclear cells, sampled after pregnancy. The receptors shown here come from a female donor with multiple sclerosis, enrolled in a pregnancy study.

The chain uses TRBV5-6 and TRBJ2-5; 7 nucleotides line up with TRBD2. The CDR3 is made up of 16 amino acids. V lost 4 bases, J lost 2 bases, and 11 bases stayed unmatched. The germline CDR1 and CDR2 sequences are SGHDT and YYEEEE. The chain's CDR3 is CASSATLADPQETQYF. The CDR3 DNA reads TGTGCCAGCAGCGCAACCCTAGCGGACCCACAAGAGACCCAGTACTTC.

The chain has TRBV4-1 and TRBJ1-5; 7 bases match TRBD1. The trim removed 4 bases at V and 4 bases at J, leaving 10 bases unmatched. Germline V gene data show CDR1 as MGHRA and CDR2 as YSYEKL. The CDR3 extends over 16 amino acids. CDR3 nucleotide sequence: TGCGCCAGCAGCCTTACAGGGGCCGCGTTTAATCAGCCCCAGCATTTT. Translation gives CASSLTGAAFNQPQHF.

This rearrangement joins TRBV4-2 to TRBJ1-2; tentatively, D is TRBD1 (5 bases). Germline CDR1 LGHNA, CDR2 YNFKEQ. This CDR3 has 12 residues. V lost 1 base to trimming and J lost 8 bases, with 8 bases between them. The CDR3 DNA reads TGTGCCAGCAGCCAAGCAGGGCAGGGCTACACCTTC. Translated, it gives CASSQAGQGYTF.

Here the CDR3 DNA reads TGTGCCAGTAGGGGGGGATTTAATGAAAAACTGTTTTTT. It translates to CASRGGFNEKLFF. The chain carries TRBV28 and TRBJ1-4, with D possibly being TRBD1 (6 bases). V shed 9 bases and J shed 4 bases, with 12 bases lying between them. CDR3 length: 13 amino acids. The germline gives CDR1 MDHEN, CDR2 SYDVKM. Complete variable domain (other parts from reference TRBV28 and TRBJ1-4): DVKVTQSSRYLVKRTGEKVFLECVQDMDHENMFWYRQDPGLGLRLIYFSYDVKMKEKGDIPEGYSVSREKKERFSLILESASTNQTSMYLCASRGGFNEKLFFGSGTQLSVL.

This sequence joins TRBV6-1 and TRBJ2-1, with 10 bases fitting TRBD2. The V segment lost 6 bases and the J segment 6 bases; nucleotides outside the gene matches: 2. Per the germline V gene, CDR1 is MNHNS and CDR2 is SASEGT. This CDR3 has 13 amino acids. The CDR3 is CASSLAGVNEQFF. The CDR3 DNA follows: TGTGCCAGCAGCCTAGCGGGAGTCAATGAGCAGTTCTTC.